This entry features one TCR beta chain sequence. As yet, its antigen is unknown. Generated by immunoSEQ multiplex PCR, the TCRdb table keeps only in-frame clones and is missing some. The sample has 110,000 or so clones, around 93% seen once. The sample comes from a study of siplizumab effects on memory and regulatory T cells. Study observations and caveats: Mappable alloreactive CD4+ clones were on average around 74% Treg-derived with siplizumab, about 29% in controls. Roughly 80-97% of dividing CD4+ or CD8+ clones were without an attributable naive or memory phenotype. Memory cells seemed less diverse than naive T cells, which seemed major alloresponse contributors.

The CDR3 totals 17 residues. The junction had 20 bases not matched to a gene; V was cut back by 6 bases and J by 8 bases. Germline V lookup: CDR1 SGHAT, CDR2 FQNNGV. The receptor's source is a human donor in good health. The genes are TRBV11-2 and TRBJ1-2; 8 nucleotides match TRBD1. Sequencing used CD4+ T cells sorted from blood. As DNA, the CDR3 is TGTGCCAGCAGATCCTCAACGGCCAGGGGGCAAGGTTTAGGCTACACCTTC. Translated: CASRSSTARGQGLGYTF. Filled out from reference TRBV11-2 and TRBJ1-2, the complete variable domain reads EAGVAQSPRYKIIEKRQSVAFWCNPISGHATLYWYQQILGQGPKLLIQFQNNGVVDDSQLPKDRFSAERLKGVDSTLKIQPAKLEDSAVYLCASRSSTARGQGLGYTFGSGTRLTVV.